Shown below are 29 T cell receptor gamma chains from a single sample sequenced in a study of gamma delta lymphoproliferative disorders and STAT genes. The receptor sequences were amplified from genomic DNA of peripheral blood mononuclear cells. TCRdb re-identified clones in the multiplex PCR reads via CATT. The table lists roughly 1,600 gamma-chain clones, less than 10% of them singletons. The sample taken for sequencing was blood. These receptor sequences come from a human donor in good health.

This clone qualifies as medium-sized (0.01 to 0.1%). Different DNA sequences within this sample yield the same CDR3. The chain employs TRGV9 and TRGJP. The J gene, missing from TCRdb, was assigned here through DNA to germline matching. The CDR3 is 16 residues long. Germline lookup yields CDR1 GITISATS and CDR2 ISYDGTV (reference sequence). V shed 0 bases and J 7 bases; nucleotides not matched to a gene: 3. In nucleotides, the CDR3 is TGTGCCTTGTGGGAGGTGTGGGAGTTGGGCAAAAAAATCAAGGTATTT. This codes for CALWEVWELGKKIKVF.

This clone counts as medium-sized. The V gene is TRGV10, the J gene TRGJ1 or TRGJ2. No J gene was available from TCRdb, and it was assigned here by a germline match of the DNA. TRGV10 belongs to the ORF category, with a function that is uncertain. The V segment lost 8 bases and the J segment 4 bases; nucleotides outside the gene matches: 6. The CDR3 loop spans 12 amino acids. The DNA for the CDR3 is TGTGCTGCGTGGGAAGGATATTATAAGAAACTCTTT. Translation: CAAWEGYYKKLF.

Sample share makes this clone medium-sized. The chain employs TRGV9 and TRGJP. As TCRdb names no J gene, one was assigned here on the basis of a DNA match to germline. Germline CDR1 GITISATS, CDR2 ISYDGTV (reference sequence). V was clipped by 0 bases and J by 7 bases; unmatched bases: 6. The CDR3 totals 17 residues. The CDR3 DNA is TGTGCCTTGTGGGAGGTGCAGAAGGAGTTGGGCAAAAAAATCAAGGTATTT. Translated, it gives CALWEVQKELGKKIKVF.

As concerns this clone: Because the CDR3's place on the DNA is in doubt, the DNA is left out and the CDR3 is given as listed by TCRdb. No J gene was called, and the V gene is TRGV11. TRGV11 is known as an ORF, though its function is uncertain. Both ends counted, the CDR3 spans 17 residues. CDR3 in amino acids: CTTVPVRSSQGGFKKLF.

This clone was counted a few times. A far larger clone differs by one base, so this is likely a read error. This same CDR3 is encoded by further DNA sequences in the sample. This chain connects TRGV10 to TRGJP1. The J gene, left out of TCRdb, was set here by checking the DNA against germline. TRGV10 is an open reading frame whose function is uncertain. The CDR3 is 15 amino acids. The CDR3 loop reads CAAWDRGTTGWFKIF. As DNA, the CDR3 is TGCGCTGCGTGGGACCGGGGAACCACTGGTTGGTTCAAGATATTT.

By share of the sample, this clone is medium-sized. V usage is TRGV4 and J usage is TRGJ1 or TRGJ2. The J gene is not listed in TCRdb, so it was assigned here from a DNA match to germline. J was trimmed by 4 bases and V by 4 bases; bases with no gene match: 13. The CDR3 runs 15 residues. Per the germline V gene, CDR1 is EGSTGY and CDR2 is YDSYTSSV. The CDR3 is CATWDDPKGYYKKLF. DNA of the CDR3: TGTGCCACCTGGGACGACCCTAAAGGATATTATAAGAAACTCTTT.

In its sample, this clone ranks as medium-sized. V is TRGV4 and J is TRGJ1 or TRGJ2. Matching the DNA to germline supplied the J gene, which TCRdb does not give. CDR1 is EGSTGY, CDR2 YDSYTSSV, per germline. CDR3 size: 13 residues. Trimming cost V 0 bases and J 5 bases; bases outside gene matches: 4. For the CDR3, the DNA is TGTGCCACCTGGGATGGGCGAGATTATAAGAAACTCTTT. This encodes CATWDGRDYKKLF.

This clone is classed as large (0.1 to 1%). The chain links TRGV2 to TRGJP1. The J gene, not given by TCRdb, was assigned here from a germline match of the nucleotide sequence. J lost 9 bases, V lost 1 base, and 8 bases had no gene match. CDR1 and CDR2 (germline): EGSNGY, YDSYNSKV. There are 14 residues in the CDR3. CDR3 nucleotides: TGTGCCACCTGGGACGGCGCCCCTAGTTGGTTCAAGATATTT. It translates to CATWDGAPSWFKIF.

By proportion, this clone is large. The J gene was not called, though the V gene is TRGV4. The CDR3 is 11 residues long. The V gene's germline CDR1 is EGSTGY and CDR2 YDSYTSSV. This CDR3 reads CATRPQGPKLF. CDR3 in DNA: TGTGCCACGCGTCCCCAAGGCCCCAAACTCTTT.

This clone is medium-sized (0.01 to 0.1%) by share. This chain joins TRGV4 and TRGJ1 or TRGJ2. As TCRdb names no J gene, one was assigned here on the basis of a DNA match to germline. This CDR3 has 13 amino acids. Trimming removed 6 bases from V and 3 bases from J; junction bases left unmatched: 8. Germline-derived CDR1 and CDR2 are EGSTGY and YDSYTSSV. CDR3: CATWSYSYYKKLF. CDR3 nucleotide sequence: TGTGCCACCTGGAGCTATTCTTATTATAAGAAACTCTTT.

This clone is deemed medium-sized (0.01 to 0.1%). The rearrangement joins TRGV8 to TRGJ1 or TRGJ2. TCRdb records no J gene; here it was assigned by comparing the DNA to germline. V shed 0 bases and J 3 bases; nucleotides not matched to a gene: 5. Germline V gives CDR1 VENAVY, CDR2 YDSYNSRV. There are 14 residues in the CDR3. The CDR3, as DNA: TGTGCCACCTGGGATAGGGGGACTTATTATAAGAAACTCTTT. It codes for CATWDRGTYYKKLF.

By proportion, this clone is medium-sized. V is TRGV10 and J is TRGJP1. Since TCRdb gives no J gene, matching the DNA to germline was used here to assign it. TRGV10 is assigned to the ORF class and has an uncertain function. The CDR3 is made up of 17 amino acids. V gave up 8 bases and J gave up 6 bases; unmatched junction bases: 19. This CDR3 is CAAWGKWVIASGWFKIF. The CDR3 nucleotides are TGTGCTGCGTGGGGCAAATGGGTGATAGCGTCTGGTTGGTTCAAGATATTT.

This clone was counted a few times. The protein TCRdb lists belongs to a much larger clone and differs from this DNA's translation at residue 11, which points to a read error; the protein shown is made from the DNA. The chain combines TRGV10 with TRGJP1. TCRdb supplies no J gene; here it was assigned by aligning the nucleotide sequence to germline. TRGV10 is sorted into the ORF group, with uncertain function. The CDR3 is 17 amino acids. This CDR3 reads CAAWALGRNTAGWFKIF. CDR3 nucleotides: TGTGCTGCGTGGGCCCTGGGACGGAATACCGCTGGTTGGTTCAAGATATTT.

By share, this clone counts as medium-sized (0.01 to 0.1%). The CDR3 coding sequence is TGTGCCTGCTGGATTAGGCACGGGGAGAAACTCTTT. Translated, it gives CACWIRHGEKLF. This sequence joins TRGV11 and TRGJ1 or TRGJ2. TCRdb does not report a J gene; here it was assigned by matching the DNA to germline references. TRGV11 has ORF status, its function being uncertain. The CDR3 has 12 amino acids. The junction had 4 bases not matched to a gene; V was cut back by 0 bases and J by 11 bases.

This clone appeared many times. Written as DNA, the CDR3 is TGTGCCTTGTGGGAGGTACTGGAGTTGGGCAAAAAAATCAAGGTATTT. It codes for CALWEVLELGKKIKVF. The gene calls are TRGV9 and TRGJP. TCRdb carries no J gene annotation; the J gene was assigned here by matching the DNA with germline. The CDR3 loop spans 16 amino acids. The V gene end was trimmed by 1 base and the J gene end by 7 bases; junction bases not matched to a gene: 4. The germline V gene encodes CDR1 GITISATS and CDR2 ISYDGTV (reference sequence).

This clone is medium-sized in the sample. The chain combines TRGV2 with TRGJP1. The J gene is not listed in TCRdb, so it was assigned here from a DNA match to germline. The CDR3 has 17 residues. The germline gives CDR1 EGSNGY, CDR2 YDSYNSKV. After removal of 0 bases from V and 2 bases from J, the junction contained 9 bases not matched to a gene. The CDR3 loop reads CATWDGPRRTTGWFKIF. The CDR3 nucleotides are TGTGCCACCTGGGACGGGCCTAGGAGGACCACTGGTTGGTTCAAGATATTT.

In its sample, this clone is medium-sized. This chain joins TRGV2 and TRGJ1 or TRGJ2. TCRdb leaves out the J gene; it was filled in here by matching the DNA to germline. The length of the CDR3 is 15 residues. Germline CDR1 is EGSNGY and CDR2 is YDSYNSKV. The trim removed 0 bases at V and 0 bases at J, leaving 5 bases unmatched. CDR3 in amino acids: CATWDGNPNYYKKLF. CDR3 in DNA: TGTGCCACCTGGGACGGGAATCCGAATTATTATAAGAAACTCTTT.

The gene calls are TRGV8 and TRGJP2. TCRdb leaves out the J gene; it was filled in here by matching the DNA to germline. CDR3 size: 19 residues. Trimming cost V 1 base and J 0 bases; bases outside gene matches: 14. The V gene's germline CDR1 is VENAVY and CDR2 YDSYNSRV. The CDR3, as DNA: TGTGCCACCTGGGATAGATACGGGAGTCCATATAGTAGTGATTGGATCAAGACGTTT. Translated: CATWDRYGSPYSSDWIKTF.

This clone is deemed medium-sized. The CDR3 spells CATWDVKYSSDWIKTF. The CDR3, as DNA: TGTGCCACCTGGGATGTAAAATATAGTAGTGATTGGATCAAGACGTTT. This rearrangement joins TRGV3 to TRGJP2. Because TCRdb records no J gene, it was assigned here through a match of the DNA to germline. Per the germline V gene, CDR1 is VTNTFY and CDR2 is YDVSTARD (reference sequence). The CDR3 is 16 amino acids. After removal of 4 bases from V and 0 bases from J, the junction contained 8 bases not matched to a gene.

By frequency in the sample, this clone is medium-sized. This chain links TRGV2 with TRGJ1 or TRGJ2. TCRdb records no J gene; here it was assigned by comparing the DNA to germline. The CDR3 loop spans 11 amino acids. Trimming took 5 bases from V and 10 from J; bases not matched to a gene: 8. Per the germline V gene, CDR1 is EGSNGY and CDR2 is YDSYNSKV. DNA of the CDR3: TGTGCCACCTGGGGGACGCAGAAGAAACTCTTT. Its protein is CATWGTQKKLF.

This clone is labeled as large (0.1 to 1%). The genes are TRGV10 and TRGJP1. The J gene is absent in TCRdb and was assigned here via DNA matching to germline. TRGV10 is recorded as an ORF, its role being uncertain. The CDR3 covers 13 residues. With V trimmed by 8 bases and J by 0 bases, 1 base remained unmatched. The CDR3 DNA reads as TGTGCTGCGTGGGATACCACTGGTTGGTTCAAGATATTT. Translating gives CAAWDTTGWFKIF.

This clone is judged large. In DNA, the CDR3 is TGTGCCACCTGGGATAGGCCTAGTTATTATAAGAAACTCTTT. This codes for CATWDRPSYYKKLF. This chain uses TRGV8 with TRGJ1 or TRGJ2. In the absence of a J gene in TCRdb, the DNA was matched to germline to assign it here. The germline V gene encodes CDR1 VENAVY and CDR2 YDSYNSRV. This CDR3 region has 14 residues. V gave up 0 bases and J gave up 3 bases; unmatched junction bases: 5.

This clone is labeled medium-sized. The chain links TRGV2 to TRGJ1 or TRGJ2. TCRdb does not report a J gene; here it was assigned by matching the DNA to germline references. This CDR3 is built from 14 residues. The V gene's germline CDR1 is EGSNGY and CDR2 YDSYNSKV. The trim removed 0 bases at V and 3 bases at J, leaving 5 bases unmatched. CDR3 sequence: CATWDGRAYYKKLF. The CDR3, as DNA: TGTGCCACCTGGGACGGGCGTGCTTATTATAAGAAACTCTTT.

The chain links TRGV9 to TRGJ1 or TRGJ2. No J segment appears in TCRdb, so it was assigned here by matching the sequence to germline. The CDR3 covers 14 residues. Germline lookup yields CDR1 GITISATS and CDR2 ISYDGTV (reference sequence). The V segment lost 4 bases and the J segment 5 bases; nucleotides outside the gene matches: 11. The DNA of the CDR3 is TGTGCCTTGTGGGACGAGGCGGGCCATTATAAGAAACTCTTT. It specifies CALWDEAGHYKKLF.

This clone is classed as medium-sized (0.01 to 0.1%). Since a much larger clone is just one base distant, this may be a read error. At the DNA level, this CDR3 is encoded by other sequences in the same sample as well. J is TRGJ1 or TRGJ2 and V is TRGV8. The J gene, absent from TCRdb, was called here by matching the DNA to germline. Per germline, CDR1 VENAVY and CDR2 YDSYNSRV. The length of the CDR3 is 13 residues. CDR3 sequence: CATWDRRYYKKLF. The DNA for the CDR3 is TGCGCCACCTGGGATAGGCGGTATTATAAGAAACTCTTT.

Judged by abundance, this clone is medium-sized. The genes are TRGV10 and TRGJ1 or TRGJ2. The J gene comes from matching the DNA to germline here; TCRdb lacks it. TRGV10 is known as an ORF, though its function is uncertain. CDR3 length: 13 residues. The V and J ends lost 8 bases and 0 bases, in that order; junction bases with no gene match: 5. DNA for the CDR3: TGTGCTGCGTGGGACCAGAATTATTATAAGAAACTCTTT. Amino acids: CAAWDQNYYKKLF.

This chain links TRGV9 with TRGJP. Germline matching of the DNA provided the J gene here, since TCRdb leaves it blank. This CDR3 region has 17 residues. The trim removed 0 bases at V and 5 bases at J, leaving 4 bases unmatched. From germline, CDR1 is GITISATS and CDR2 ISYDGTV (reference sequence). The CDR3 region has the DNA TGTGCCTTGTGGGAGGTGCTGGAAGAGTTGGGCAAAAAAATCAAGGTATTT. Amino acids: CALWEVLEELGKKIKVF.

This clone was seen at least ten times. The V and J genes are TRGV2 and TRGJ1 or TRGJ2. Matching the DNA to germline supplied the J gene, which TCRdb does not give. V was clipped by 2 bases and J by 0 bases; unmatched bases: 4. Germline CDR1 is EGSNGY and CDR2 is YDSYNSKV. The CDR3 runs 14 residues. As DNA, the CDR3 is TGTGCCACCTGGGACGAGAAGAATTATTATAAGAAACTCTTT. It is translated as CATWDEKNYYKKLF.

This clone is termed medium-sized. The chain recombines TRGV8 with TRGJP1. The J gene comes from matching the DNA to germline here; TCRdb lacks it. The germline gives CDR1 VENAVY, CDR2 YDSYNSRV. V shed 2 bases, J shed 9 bases, and the junction held 15 bases outside the gene matches. There are 16 residues in the CDR3. The DNA of the CDR3 is TGTGCCACCTGGGATATCCGCGCGGACCGTCGTTGGTTCAAGATATTT. Amino acids: CATWDIRADRRWFKIF.